What follows are 5 T cell receptor beta chains derived from one specimen sequenced in a study of blood T cell repertoires in COVID-19. Generated by immunoSEQ multiplex PCR, the TCRdb table keeps only in-frame clones and is missing some. The sample includes approximately 70,000 clones, about 66% of them seen just once. Sample: PBMCs or T cells enriched from blood (not recorded which). These receptors all stem from an older woman who had been exposed to COVID-19.

CDR3 DNA: TGTGCTAGTGGCTTCTTCCCTAGCAGGATAGACTCCTACAATGAGCAGTTCTTC. It yields the protein CASGFFPSRIDSYNEQFF. The rearrangement links TRBV12-5 to TRBJ2-1; TRBD2 is a possible D gene (5 bases). V was shortened by 6 bases and J by 0 bases, with 21 bases between the two germline ends. Germline values: CDR1 LGHNT, CDR2 FRNRAP. The CDR3 extends over 18 amino acids.

The chain employs TRBV6-5 and TRBJ2-7; D perhaps matches TRBD2 (6 bases). This CDR3 is 15 amino acids long. CDR1 is MNHEY, CDR2 SVGAGI, per germline. Between the trimmed V and J ends, which lost 6 bases and 1 base, there was a span of 16 bases. The CDR3 sequence is CASRPPGGKSYEQYF. Written as DNA, the CDR3 is TGTGCCAGCAGGCCCCCCGGCGGGAAGTCCTACGAGCAGTACTTC.

This clone showed up just once. The chain uses TRBV5-1 and TRBJ2-7, with TRBD2 matching 10 bases. Germline CDR1 SGHRS, CDR2 YFSETQ. The CDR3 loop spans 16 amino acids. V was pared by 4 bases and J by 6 bases, with 13 bases of the junction left unmatched. The chain's CDR3 is CASSLLGVAGGGEQYF. DNA of the CDR3: TGCGCCAGCAGCCTCCTCGGGGTAGCGGGAGGAGGCGAGCAGTACTTC. Full variable domain (remainder filled in from reference TRBV5-1 and TRBJ2-7): KAGVTQTPRYLIKTRGQQVTLSCSPISGHRSVSWYQQTPGQGLQFLFEYFSETQRNKGNFPGRFSGRQFSNSRSEMNVSTLELGDSALYLCASSLLGVAGGGEQYFGPGTRLTVT.

The rearrangement joins TRBV3-1 (or the pseudogene TRBV3-2) to TRBJ1-2; weak D call: TRBD1 (5 bases). This CDR3 is built from 16 residues. V lost 3 bases and J 0 bases, leaving 14 bases between the germline ends. The V gene's germline CDR1 is LGHDT and CDR2 YNNKEL (reference sequence). The CDR3 is CASSHLQGYTNYGYTF. The CDR3 region has the DNA TGTGCCAGCAGCCATCTTCAGGGTTATACTAACTATGGCTACACCTTC.

The chain links TRBV12-5 to TRBJ2-5, with 8 positions matching TRBD2. V lost 6 bases, J lost 5 bases, and 5 bases stayed unmatched. CDR3 length: 13 residues. Per the germline V gene, CDR1 is LGHNT and CDR2 is FRNRAP. The CDR3 DNA reads as TGTGCTAGTGGCCGCAGCGGGAGTGAGACCCAGTACTTC. It is translated as CASGRSGSETQYF. The variable domain in full, completed from reference TRBV12-5 and TRBJ2-5, reads DARVTQTPRHKVTEMGQEVTMRCQPILGHNTVFWYRQTMMQGLELLAYFRNRAPLDDSGMPKDRFSAEMPDATLATLKIQPSEPRDSAVYFCASGRSGSETQYFGPGTRLLVL.